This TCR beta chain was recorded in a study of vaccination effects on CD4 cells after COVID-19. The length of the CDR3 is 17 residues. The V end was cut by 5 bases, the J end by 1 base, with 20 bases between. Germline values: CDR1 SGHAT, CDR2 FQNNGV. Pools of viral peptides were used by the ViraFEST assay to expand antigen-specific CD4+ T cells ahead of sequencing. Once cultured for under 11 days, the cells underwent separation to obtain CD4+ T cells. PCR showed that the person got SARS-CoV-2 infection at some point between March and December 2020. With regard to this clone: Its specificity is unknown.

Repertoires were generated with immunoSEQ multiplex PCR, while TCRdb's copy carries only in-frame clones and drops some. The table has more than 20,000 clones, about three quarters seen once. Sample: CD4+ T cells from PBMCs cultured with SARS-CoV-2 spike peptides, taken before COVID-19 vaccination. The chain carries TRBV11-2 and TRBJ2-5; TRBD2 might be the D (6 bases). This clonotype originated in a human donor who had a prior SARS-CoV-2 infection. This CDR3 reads CASSLPKGLAPQETQYF. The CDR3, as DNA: TGTGCCAGCAGCCTTCCCAAGGGGCTAGCGCCCCAAGAGACCCAGTACTTC.